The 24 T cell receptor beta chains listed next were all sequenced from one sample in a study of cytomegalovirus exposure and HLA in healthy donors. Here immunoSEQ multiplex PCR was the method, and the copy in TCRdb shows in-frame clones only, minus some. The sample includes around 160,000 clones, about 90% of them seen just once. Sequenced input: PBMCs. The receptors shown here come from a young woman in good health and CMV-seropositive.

In DNA, the CDR3 is TGTGCCAGCAGTCTGTTATTCGACAACGAGCAGTACTTC. It encodes CASSLLFDNEQYF. The chain carries TRBV25-1 and TRBJ2-7, with D uncertain. Germline loops: CDR1 MGHDK, CDR2 SYGVNS. The germline V and J ends were trimmed by 5 bases and 5 bases, with 13 bases remaining between them. The CDR3 runs 13 residues.

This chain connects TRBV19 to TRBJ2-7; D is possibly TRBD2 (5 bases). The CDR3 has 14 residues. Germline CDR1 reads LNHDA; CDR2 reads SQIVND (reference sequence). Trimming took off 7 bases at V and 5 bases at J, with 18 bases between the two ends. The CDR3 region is CASTKGPSYDEQYF. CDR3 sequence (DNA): TGTGCCAGTACTAAGGGCCCTAGCTACGACGAGCAGTACTTC.

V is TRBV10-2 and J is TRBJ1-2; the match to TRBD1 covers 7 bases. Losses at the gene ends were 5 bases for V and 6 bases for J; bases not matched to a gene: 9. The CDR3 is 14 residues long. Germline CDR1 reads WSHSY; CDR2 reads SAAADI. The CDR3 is CASSTGVFYDGYTF. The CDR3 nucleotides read TGCGCCAGCAGTACAGGGGTGTTTTATGATGGCTACACCTTC.

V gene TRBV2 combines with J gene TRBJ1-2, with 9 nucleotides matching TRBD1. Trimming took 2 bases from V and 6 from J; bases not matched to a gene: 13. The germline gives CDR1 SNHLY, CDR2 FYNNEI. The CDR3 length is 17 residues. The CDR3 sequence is CASSENLFGTGFDGYTF. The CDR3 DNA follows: TGTGCCAGCAGTGAAAATCTTTTCGGGACAGGGTTCGATGGCTACACCTTC.

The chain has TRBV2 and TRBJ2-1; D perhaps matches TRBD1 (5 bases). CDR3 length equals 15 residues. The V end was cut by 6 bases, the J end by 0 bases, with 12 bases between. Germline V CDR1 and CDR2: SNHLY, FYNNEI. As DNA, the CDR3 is TGTGCCAGCAGAGGGGCCCCTAGCTCCTACAATGAGCAGTTCTTC. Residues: CASRGAPSSYNEQFF.

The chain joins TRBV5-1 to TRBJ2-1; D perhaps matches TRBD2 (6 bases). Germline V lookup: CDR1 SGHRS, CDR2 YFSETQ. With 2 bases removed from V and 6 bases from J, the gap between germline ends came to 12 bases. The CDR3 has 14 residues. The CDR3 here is CASSFSGQGNEQFF. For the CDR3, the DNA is TGCGCCAGCAGCTTCAGCGGGCAAGGCAATGAGCAGTTCTTC.

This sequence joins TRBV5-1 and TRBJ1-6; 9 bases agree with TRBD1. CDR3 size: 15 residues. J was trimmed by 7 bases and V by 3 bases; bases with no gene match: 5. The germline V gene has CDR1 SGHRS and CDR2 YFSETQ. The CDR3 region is CASSSQGALNSPLHF. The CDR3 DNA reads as TGCGCCAGCAGCTCACAGGGGGCCCTAAATTCACCCCTCCACTTT.

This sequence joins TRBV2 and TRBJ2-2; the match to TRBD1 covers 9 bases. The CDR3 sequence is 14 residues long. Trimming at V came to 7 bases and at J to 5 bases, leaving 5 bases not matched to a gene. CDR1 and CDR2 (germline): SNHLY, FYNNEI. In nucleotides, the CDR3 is TGTGCCAGCACCCTGGACAGGGGAACCGGGGAGCTGTTTTTT. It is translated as CASTLDRGTGELFF.

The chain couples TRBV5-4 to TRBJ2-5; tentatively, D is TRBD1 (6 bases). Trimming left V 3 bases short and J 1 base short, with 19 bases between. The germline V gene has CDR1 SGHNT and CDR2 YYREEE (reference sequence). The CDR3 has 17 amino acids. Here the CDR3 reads CASSSRLQGAVQETQYF. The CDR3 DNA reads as TGTGCCAGCAGCTCTAGGCTACAGGGAGCGGTCCAAGAGACCCAGTACTTC.

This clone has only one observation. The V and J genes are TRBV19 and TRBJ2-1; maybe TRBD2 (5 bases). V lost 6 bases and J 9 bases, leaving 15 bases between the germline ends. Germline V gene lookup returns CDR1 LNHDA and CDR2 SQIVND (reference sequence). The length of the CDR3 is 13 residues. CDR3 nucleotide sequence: TGTGCCAGTAGGGACTTAAACCGAGGTGAGCAGTTCTTC. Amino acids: CASRDLNRGEQFF.

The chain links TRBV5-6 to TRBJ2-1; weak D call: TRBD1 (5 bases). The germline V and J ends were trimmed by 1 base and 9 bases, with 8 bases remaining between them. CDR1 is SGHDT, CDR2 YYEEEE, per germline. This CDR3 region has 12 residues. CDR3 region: CASSLLTVEQFF. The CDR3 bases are TGTGCCAGCAGCTTGTTGACAGTTGAGCAGTTCTTC.

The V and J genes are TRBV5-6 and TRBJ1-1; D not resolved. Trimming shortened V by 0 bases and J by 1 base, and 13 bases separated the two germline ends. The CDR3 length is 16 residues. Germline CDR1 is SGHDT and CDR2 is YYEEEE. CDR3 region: CASSLAYGAGNTEAFF. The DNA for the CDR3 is TGTGCCAGCAGCTTGGCGTACGGAGCTGGGAACACTGAAGCTTTCTTT.

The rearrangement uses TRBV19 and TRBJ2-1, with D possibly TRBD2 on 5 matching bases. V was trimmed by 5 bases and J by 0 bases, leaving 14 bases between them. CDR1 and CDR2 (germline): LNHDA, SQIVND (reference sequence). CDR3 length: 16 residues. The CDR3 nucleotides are TGTGCCAGTAGTCTTCAAAGCGGAAGCTCCTACAATGAGCAGTTCTTC. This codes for CASSLQSGSSYNEQFF.

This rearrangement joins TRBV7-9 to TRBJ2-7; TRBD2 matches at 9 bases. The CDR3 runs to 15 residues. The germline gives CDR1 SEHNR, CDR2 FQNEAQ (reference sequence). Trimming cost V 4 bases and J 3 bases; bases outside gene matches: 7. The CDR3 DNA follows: TGTGCCAGCAGCTCCAGAGCGGGAGGCTTCTACGAGCAGTACTTC. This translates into CASSSRAGGFYEQYF.

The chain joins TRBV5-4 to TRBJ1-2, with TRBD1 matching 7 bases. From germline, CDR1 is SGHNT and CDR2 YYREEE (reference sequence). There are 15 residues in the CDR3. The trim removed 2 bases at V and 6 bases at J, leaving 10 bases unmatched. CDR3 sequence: CASSFAGQTKHGYTF. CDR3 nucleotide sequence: TGTGCCAGCAGCTTTGCGGGACAGACGAAACATGGCTACACCTTC.

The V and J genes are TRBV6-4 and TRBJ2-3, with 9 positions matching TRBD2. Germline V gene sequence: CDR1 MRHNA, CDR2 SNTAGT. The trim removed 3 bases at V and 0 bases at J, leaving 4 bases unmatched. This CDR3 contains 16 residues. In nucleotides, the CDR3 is TGTGCCAGCAGTGAATCTAGCGGGACTAGCACAGATACGCAGTATTTT. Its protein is CASSESSGTSTDTQYF.

The CDR3 spells CASSEGYRSSYEQYF. CDR3 nucleotide sequence: TGTGCCAGCAGTGAAGGCTACAGGAGCTCCTACGAGCAGTACTTC. This rearrangement joins TRBV25-1 to TRBJ2-7; D is possibly TRBD1 (5 bases). Germline loops: CDR1 MGHDK, CDR2 SYGVNS. The CDR3 contains 15 residues. V dropped 2 bases and J dropped 0 bases, with 11 bases sitting between them.

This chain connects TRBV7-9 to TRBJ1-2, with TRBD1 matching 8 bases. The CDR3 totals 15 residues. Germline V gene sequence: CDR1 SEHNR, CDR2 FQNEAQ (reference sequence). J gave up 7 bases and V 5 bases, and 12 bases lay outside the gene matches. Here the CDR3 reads CASSPAGRGLFGYTF. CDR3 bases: TGTGCCAGCAGCCCGGCGGGCAGGGGGCTATTTGGCTACACCTTC.

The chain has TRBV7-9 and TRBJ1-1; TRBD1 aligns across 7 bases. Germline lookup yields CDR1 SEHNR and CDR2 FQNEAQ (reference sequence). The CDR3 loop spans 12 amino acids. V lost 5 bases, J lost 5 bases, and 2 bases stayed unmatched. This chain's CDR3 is CASSTTGTEAFF. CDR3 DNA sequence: TGTGCCAGCAGCACGACAGGGACTGAAGCTTTCTTT.

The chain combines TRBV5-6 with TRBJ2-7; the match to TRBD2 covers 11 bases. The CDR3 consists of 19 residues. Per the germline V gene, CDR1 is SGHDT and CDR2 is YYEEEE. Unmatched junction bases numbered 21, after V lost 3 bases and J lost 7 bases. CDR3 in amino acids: CASSSERTSGRPIAGEQYF. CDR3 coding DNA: TGTGCCAGCAGCTCGGAGCGGACTAGCGGGCGGCCCATCGCGGGGGAGCAGTACTTC.

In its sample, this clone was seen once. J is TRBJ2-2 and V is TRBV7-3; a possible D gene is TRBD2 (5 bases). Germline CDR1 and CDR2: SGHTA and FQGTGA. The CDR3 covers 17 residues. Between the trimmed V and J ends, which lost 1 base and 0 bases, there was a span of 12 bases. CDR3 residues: CASSLNPSGSNTGELFF. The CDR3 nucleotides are TGTGCCAGCAGCTTAAACCCCAGCGGATCGAACACCGGGGAGCTGTTTTTT.

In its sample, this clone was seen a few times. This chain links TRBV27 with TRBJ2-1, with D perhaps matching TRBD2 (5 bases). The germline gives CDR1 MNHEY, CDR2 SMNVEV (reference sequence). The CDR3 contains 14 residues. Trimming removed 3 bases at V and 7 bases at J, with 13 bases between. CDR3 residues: CASSLERPGNEQFF. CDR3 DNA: TGTGCCAGCAGTTTGGAGCGGCCGGGGAATGAGCAGTTCTTC.

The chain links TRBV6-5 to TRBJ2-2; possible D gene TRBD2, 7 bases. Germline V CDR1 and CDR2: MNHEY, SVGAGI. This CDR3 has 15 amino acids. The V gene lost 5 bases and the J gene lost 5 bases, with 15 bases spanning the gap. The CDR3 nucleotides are TGTGCCAGCAGTGCCCTCGGGGGGCCAACCGGGGAGCTGTTTTTT. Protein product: CASSALGGPTGELFF.

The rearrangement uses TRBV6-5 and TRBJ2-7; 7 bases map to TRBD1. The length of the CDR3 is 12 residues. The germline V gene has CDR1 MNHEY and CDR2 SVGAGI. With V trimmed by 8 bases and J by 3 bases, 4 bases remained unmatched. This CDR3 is CASGRDSYEQYF. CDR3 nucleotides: TGTGCCAGCGGAAGGGACAGCTACGAGCAGTACTTC.